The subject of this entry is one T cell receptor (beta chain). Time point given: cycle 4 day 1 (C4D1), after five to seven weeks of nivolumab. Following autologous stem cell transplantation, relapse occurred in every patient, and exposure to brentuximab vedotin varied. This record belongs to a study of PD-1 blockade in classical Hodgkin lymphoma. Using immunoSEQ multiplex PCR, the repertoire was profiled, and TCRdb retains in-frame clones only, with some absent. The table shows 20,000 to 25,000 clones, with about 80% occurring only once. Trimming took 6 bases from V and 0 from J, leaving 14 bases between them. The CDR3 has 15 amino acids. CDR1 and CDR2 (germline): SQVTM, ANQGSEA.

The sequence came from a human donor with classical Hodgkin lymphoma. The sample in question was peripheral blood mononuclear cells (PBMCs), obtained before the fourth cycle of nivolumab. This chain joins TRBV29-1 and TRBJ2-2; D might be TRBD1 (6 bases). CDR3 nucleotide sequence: TGCAGCGTGGACCTACAGGGATCGAACACCGGGGAGCTGTTTTTT. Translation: CSVDLQGSNTGELFF.